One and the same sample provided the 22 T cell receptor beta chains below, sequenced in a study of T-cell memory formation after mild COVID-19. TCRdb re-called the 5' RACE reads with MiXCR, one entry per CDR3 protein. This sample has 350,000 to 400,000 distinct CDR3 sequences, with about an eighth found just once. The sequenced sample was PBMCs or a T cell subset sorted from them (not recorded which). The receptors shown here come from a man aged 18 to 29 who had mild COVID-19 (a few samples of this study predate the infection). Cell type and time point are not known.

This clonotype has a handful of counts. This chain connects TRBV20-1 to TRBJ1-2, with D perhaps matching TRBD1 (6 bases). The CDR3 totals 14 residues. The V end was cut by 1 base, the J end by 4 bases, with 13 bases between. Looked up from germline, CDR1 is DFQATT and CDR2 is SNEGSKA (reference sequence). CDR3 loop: CSARGDKPPYGYTF. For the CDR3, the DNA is TGCAGTGCTAGAGGGGACAAACCCCCCTATGGCTACACCTTC.

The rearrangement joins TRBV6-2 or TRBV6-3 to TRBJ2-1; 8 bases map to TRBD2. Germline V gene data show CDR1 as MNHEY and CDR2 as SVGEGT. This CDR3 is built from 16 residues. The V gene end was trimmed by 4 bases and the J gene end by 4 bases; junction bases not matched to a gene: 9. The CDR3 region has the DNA TGTGCCAGCAGTTCCCGAAGCGGGGGCGGATACAATGAGCAGTTCTTC. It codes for CASSSRSGGGYNEQFF.

The CDR3 loop is CASRSSERGGETQYF. The CDR3 DNA reads TGTGCCAGCCGGTCCTCCGAGCGGGGGGGAGAGACCCAGTACTTC. The V and J genes are TRBV28 and TRBJ2-5, with TRBD2 identical over 10 bases. V shed 8 bases and J 4 bases; nucleotides not matched to a gene: 10. The length of the CDR3 is 15 residues. Germline CDR1 MDHEN, CDR2 SYDVKM.

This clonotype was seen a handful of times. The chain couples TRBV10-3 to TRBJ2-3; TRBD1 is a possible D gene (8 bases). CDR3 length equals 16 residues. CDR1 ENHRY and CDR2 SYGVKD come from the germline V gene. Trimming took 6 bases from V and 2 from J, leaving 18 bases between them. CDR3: CAIRAGQGGITDTQYF. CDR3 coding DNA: TGTGCCATCAGGGCCGGACAGGGAGGGATCACAGATACGCAGTATTTT.

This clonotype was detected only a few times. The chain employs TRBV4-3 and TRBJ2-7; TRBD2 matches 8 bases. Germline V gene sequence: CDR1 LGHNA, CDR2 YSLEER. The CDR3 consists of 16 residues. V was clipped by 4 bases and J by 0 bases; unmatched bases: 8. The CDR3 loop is CASSRPPGGSSYEQYF. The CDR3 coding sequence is TGCGCCAGCAGCCGCCCGCCGGGGGGGAGCTCCTACGAGCAGTACTTC.

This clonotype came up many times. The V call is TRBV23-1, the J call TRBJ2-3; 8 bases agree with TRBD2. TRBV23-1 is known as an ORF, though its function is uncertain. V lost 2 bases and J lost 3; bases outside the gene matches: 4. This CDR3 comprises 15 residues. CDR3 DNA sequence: TGCGCCAGCAGTCAAGGTAGCGGGGAGACAGATACGCAGTATTTT. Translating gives CASSQGSGETDTQYF.

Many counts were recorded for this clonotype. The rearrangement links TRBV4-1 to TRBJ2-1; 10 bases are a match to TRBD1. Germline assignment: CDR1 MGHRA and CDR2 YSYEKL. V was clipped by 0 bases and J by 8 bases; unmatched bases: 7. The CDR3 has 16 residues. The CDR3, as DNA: TGCGCCAGCAGCCAAGACCCGGGACAGGGGTCCCATGAGCAGTTCTTC. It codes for CASSQDPGQGSHEQFF.

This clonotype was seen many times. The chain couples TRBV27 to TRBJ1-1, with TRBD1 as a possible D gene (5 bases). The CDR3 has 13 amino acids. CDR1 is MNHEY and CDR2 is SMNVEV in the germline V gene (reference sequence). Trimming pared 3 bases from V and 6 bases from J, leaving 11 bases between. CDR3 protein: CASSFQGLAEAFF. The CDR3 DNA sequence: TGTGCCAGCAGTTTCCAGGGCCTCGCTGAAGCTTTCTTT.

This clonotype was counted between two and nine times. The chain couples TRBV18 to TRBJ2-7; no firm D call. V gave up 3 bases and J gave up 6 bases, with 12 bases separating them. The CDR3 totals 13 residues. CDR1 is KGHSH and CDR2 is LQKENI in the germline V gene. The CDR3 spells CASSPFPGGEQYV. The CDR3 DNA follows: TGTGCCAGCTCACCTTTCCCGGGTGGCGAGCAGTACGTC.

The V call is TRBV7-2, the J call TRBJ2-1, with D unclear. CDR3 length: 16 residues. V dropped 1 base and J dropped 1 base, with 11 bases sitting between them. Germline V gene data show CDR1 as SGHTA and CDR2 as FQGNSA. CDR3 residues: CASSLGPRHSYNEQFF. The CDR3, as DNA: TGTGCCAGCAGCTTAGGACCCAGGCATTCCTACAATGAGCAGTTCTTC. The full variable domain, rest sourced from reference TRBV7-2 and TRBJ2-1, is GAGVSQSPSNKVTEKGKDVELRCDPISGHTALYWYRQSLGQGLEFLIYFQGNSAPDKSGLPSDRFSAERTGGSVSTLTIQRTQQEDSAVYLCASSLGPRHSYNEQFFGPGTRLTVL.

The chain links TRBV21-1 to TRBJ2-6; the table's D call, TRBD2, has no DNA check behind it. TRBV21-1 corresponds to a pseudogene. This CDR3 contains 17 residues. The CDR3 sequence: CASSRGGLRSGANVLTF. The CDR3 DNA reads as TGTGCCAGCAGCCGCGGGGGCCTCCGCTCTGGGGCCAACGTCCTGACTTTC.

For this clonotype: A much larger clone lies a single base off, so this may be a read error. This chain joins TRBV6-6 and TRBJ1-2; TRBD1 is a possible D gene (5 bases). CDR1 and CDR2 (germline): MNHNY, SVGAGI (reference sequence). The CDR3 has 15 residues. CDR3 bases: TGTGCCAGAAGTTACCCAGCAGGGCGGGACTATGGCTACACCTTC. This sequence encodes CARSYPAGRDYGYTF.

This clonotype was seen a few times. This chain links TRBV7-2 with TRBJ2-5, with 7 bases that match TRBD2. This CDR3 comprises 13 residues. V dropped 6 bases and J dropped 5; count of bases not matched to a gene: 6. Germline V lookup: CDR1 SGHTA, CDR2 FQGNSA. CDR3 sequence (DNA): TGTGCCAGCAGGAGCCCCGGGAGGGAGACCCAGTACTTC. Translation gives CASRSPGRETQYF.

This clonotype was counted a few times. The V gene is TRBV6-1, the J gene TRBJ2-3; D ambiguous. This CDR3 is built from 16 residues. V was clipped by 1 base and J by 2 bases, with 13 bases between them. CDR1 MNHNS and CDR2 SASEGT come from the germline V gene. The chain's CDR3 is CASSEVGYGDTDTQYF. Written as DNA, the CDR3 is TGTGCCAGCAGTGAAGTGGGGTACGGAGACACAGATACGCAGTATTTT.

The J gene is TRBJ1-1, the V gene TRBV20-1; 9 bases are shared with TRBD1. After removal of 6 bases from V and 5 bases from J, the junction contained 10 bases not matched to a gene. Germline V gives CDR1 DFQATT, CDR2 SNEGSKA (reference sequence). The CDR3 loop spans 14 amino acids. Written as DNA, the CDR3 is TGCAGTGCAATACAGGGGGCGAAAGATACTGAAGCTTTCTTT. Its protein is CSAIQGAKDTEAFF.

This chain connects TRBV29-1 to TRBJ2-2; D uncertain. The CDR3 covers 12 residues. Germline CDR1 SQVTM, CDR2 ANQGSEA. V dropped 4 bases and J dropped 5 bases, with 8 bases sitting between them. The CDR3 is CSVGAFTGELFF. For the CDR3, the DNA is TGCAGCGTTGGGGCATTTACCGGGGAGCTGTTTTTT.

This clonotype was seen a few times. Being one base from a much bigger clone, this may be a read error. The CDR3 here is CASSHTDTQYF. In DNA form, the CDR3 reads TGTGCCAGCAGCCACACAGATACGCAGTATTTT. The chain carries TRBV4-2 and TRBJ2-3; D is ambiguous. V was shortened by 3 bases and J by 2 bases, with 0 bases between the two germline ends. Germline values: CDR1 LGHNA, CDR2 YNFKEQ. The CDR3 extends over 11 amino acids.

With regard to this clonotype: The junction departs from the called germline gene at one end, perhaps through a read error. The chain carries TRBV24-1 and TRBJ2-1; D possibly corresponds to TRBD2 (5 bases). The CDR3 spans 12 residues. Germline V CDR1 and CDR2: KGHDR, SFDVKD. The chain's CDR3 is CATSERAKSAVF. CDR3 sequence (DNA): TGTGCCACCAGTGAGCGGGCCAAATCCGCAGTCTTC.

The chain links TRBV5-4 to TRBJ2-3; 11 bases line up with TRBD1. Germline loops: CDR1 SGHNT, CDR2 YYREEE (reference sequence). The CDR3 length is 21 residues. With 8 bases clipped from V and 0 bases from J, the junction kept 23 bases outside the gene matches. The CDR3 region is CARCPGQGVKHELISTDTQYF. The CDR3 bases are TGTGCCAGGTGTCCGGGACAGGGGGTTAAGCACGAGCTAATTAGCACAGATACGCAGTATTTT. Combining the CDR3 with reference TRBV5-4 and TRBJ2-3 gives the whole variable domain ETGVTQSPTHLIKTRGQQVTLRCSSQSGHNTVSWYQQALGQGPQFIFQYYREEENGRGNFPPRFSGLQFPNYSSELNVNALELDDSALYLCARCPGQGVKHELISTDTQYFGPGTRLTVL.

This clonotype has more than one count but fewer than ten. CDR3 nucleotide sequence: TGTGCCACCAGTACACTTGGTGTAGCGGGAGAATACAATGAGCAGTTCTTC. It encodes CATSTLGVAGEYNEQFF. The chain combines TRBV24-1 with TRBJ2-1, with 9 positions matching TRBD2. This CDR3 contains 17 residues. Germline CDR1 and CDR2: KGHDR and SFDVKD. V lost 6 bases, J lost 4 bases, and 12 bases stayed unmatched.

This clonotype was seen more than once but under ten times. CDR3 protein: CASSVDPVVGETQYF. The CDR3 bases are TGTGCCAGCAGCGTAGACCCGGTCGTGGGGGAGACCCAGTACTTC. The chain joins TRBV9 to TRBJ2-5; the D is unclear. The germline V and J ends were trimmed by 0 bases and 5 bases, with 14 bases remaining between them. This CDR3 is 15 amino acids long. The germline gives CDR1 SGDLS, CDR2 YYNGEE.

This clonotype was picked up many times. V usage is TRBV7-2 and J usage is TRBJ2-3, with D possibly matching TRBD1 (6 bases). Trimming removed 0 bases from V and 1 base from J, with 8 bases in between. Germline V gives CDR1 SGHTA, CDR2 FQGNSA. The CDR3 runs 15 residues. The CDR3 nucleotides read TGTGCCAGCAGCTTAGCGTCAGGGGGCACAGATACGCAGTATTTT. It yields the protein CASSLASGGTDTQYF. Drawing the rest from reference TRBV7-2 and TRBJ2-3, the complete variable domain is GAGVSQSPSNKVTEKGKDVELRCDPISGHTALYWYRQSLGQGLEFLIYFQGNSAPDKSGLPSDRFSAERTGGSVSTLTIQRTQQEDSAVYLCASSLASGGTDTQYFGPGTRLTVL.